These 20 T cell receptor beta chains were all obtained from the same sample, sequenced in a study of shared clonotypes between healthy human individuals. Using immunoSEQ multiplex PCR, the repertoire was profiled, and TCRdb retains in-frame clones only, with some absent. The table has over 2,000,000 clones, around 93% seen once; the top ten hold less than 2%. Naive CD8 populations comprised CD45RO-negative cells positively selected for CCR7, excluding terminally differentiated effector memory CD45RA+ cells. Sequencing used naive CD8+ T cells from PBMCs. The source of these receptors is a man younger than 30 in good health. Some clones in this sample may be carry-over from other donors' samples.

The chain joins TRBV15 to TRBJ2-5; D is ambiguous. V lost 1 base and J 2 bases, leaving 11 bases between the germline ends. Per the germline V gene, CDR1 is LNHNV and CDR2 is YYDKDF (reference sequence). The CDR3 runs 15 residues. The CDR3 coding sequence is TGTGCCACCAGCAGAGGCAGACTGAATCAAGAGACCCAGTACTTC. It specifies CATSRGRLNQETQYF.

The genes are TRBV27 and TRBJ2-7; D is unclear. V lost 3 bases to trimming and J lost 5 bases, with 11 bases between them. Germline V gene data show CDR1 as MNHEY and CDR2 as SMNVEV (reference sequence). There are 13 residues in the CDR3. In nucleotides, the CDR3 is TGTGCCAGCAGTTTGCGCCCTATTCACGAGCAGTACTTC. Its protein is CASSLRPIHEQYF.

This clone was seen only once. The chain links TRBV29-1 to TRBJ1-1, with D perhaps TRBD1 (5 bases). V dropped 1 base and J dropped 6 bases, with 9 bases sitting between them. The CDR3 is made up of 12 amino acids. Per the germline V gene, CDR1 is SQVTM and CDR2 is ANQGSEA. CDR3 in DNA: TGCAGCGTTGAAGTCGGGACCCCTGAAGCTTTCTTT. It translates to CSVEVGTPEAFF.

V and J are TRBV29-1 and TRBJ1-2; D possibly corresponds to TRBD1 (6 bases). V shed 4 bases and J shed 0 bases, with 9 bases lying between them. CDR1 is SQVTM and CDR2 is ANQGSEA in the germline V gene. The length of the CDR3 is 13 residues. CDR3 sequence: CSVVDRANYGYTF. In nucleotides, the CDR3 is TGCAGCGTTGTGGACAGAGCTAACTATGGCTACACCTTC.

The V and J genes are TRBV13 and TRBJ2-1; the match to TRBD2 covers 10 bases. The V and J ends lost 1 base and 9 bases, in that order; junction bases with no gene match: 3. CDR1 is PRHDT, CDR2 FYEKMQ, per germline (reference sequence). This CDR3 contains 14 residues. The CDR3 DNA reads TGTGCCAGCAGCTTAGTTAAGCGGGAGGGTGAGCAGTTCTTC. It yields the protein CASSLVKREGEQFF.

The V and J genes are TRBV2 and TRBJ1-3; 9 bases are shared with TRBD1. This CDR3 is 16 amino acids long. The germline CDR1 and CDR2 sequences are SNHLY and FYNNEI. Trimming at V came to 7 bases and at J to 0 bases, leaving 7 bases not matched to a gene. The CDR3 loop is CASIGRDRVSGNTIYF. The DNA of the CDR3 is TGTGCCAGCATAGGCAGGGACAGGGTCTCTGGAAACACCATATATTTT.

V gene TRBV21-1 combines with J gene TRBJ2-7. TRBV21-1 is assigned pseudogene status. The CDR3 is 11 amino acids. Here the CDR3 reads CASQQRYEQYF. As DNA, the CDR3 is TGTGCCTCCCAGCAACGCTACGAGCAGTACTTC.

The V and J genes are TRBV9 and TRBJ1-1, with 10 bases matching TRBD1. The CDR3 length is 17 residues. V was clipped by 3 bases and J by 4 bases; unmatched bases: 12. In germline, CDR1 is SGDLS, CDR2 YYNGEE. CDR3 nucleotide sequence: TGTGCCAGCAGCGAGAGCATAACTGGGGACAGGGGCACTGAAGCTTTCTTT. It codes for CASSESITGDRGTEAFF.

The CDR3 sequence: CASSLMRGLNEQYF. In DNA form, the CDR3 reads TGTGCCAGCAGCTTGATGAGGGGACTTAACGAGCAGTACTTC. The V and J genes are TRBV5-6 and TRBJ2-7; the D gene is possibly TRBD2 (6 bases). The CDR3 spans 14 residues. Germline-derived CDR1 and CDR2 are SGHDT and YYEEEE. V dropped 1 base and J dropped 5 bases, with 13 bases sitting between them.

The rearrangement uses TRBV5-8 and TRBJ2-2; 8 nucleotides line up with TRBD1. This CDR3 region has 17 residues. Per germline, CDR1 SGHTS and CDR2 YDEGEE. The trim removed 4 bases at V and 0 bases at J, leaving 8 bases unmatched. This chain's CDR3 is CASSQLRDRTNTGELFF. CDR3 nucleotides: TGTGCCAGCAGCCAACTCCGGGACAGGACGAACACCGGGGAGCTGTTTTTT.

The chain is built from TRBV19 and TRBJ1-5; D perhaps matches TRBD1 (5 bases). Germline V lookup: CDR1 LNHDA, CDR2 SQIVND (reference sequence). This CDR3 comprises 15 residues. Trimming took 11 bases from V and 7 from J, leaving 24 bases between them. CDR3 coding DNA: TGTGCCGTGGGGACGGCGGTTACCACAATCCAGCCCCAGCATTTT. Its protein product is CAVGTAVTTIQPQHF.

Details on this clone: This sample also contains other DNA sequences that code for the same CDR3. This chain uses TRBV13 with TRBJ1-1, with 11 bases matching TRBD1. The trim removed 3 bases at V and 4 bases at J, leaving 1 base unmatched. Germline CDR1 reads PRHDT; CDR2 reads FYEKMQ (reference sequence). The CDR3 extends over 14 amino acids. DNA of the CDR3: TGTGCCAGCAGCTTCGGGACAGGGGGCACTGAAGCTTTCTTT. As protein: CASSFGTGGTEAFF. The variable domain in full, with the rest retrieved from reference TRBV13 and TRBJ1-1, is AAGVIQSPRHLIKEKRETATLKCYPIPRHDTVYWYQQGPGQDPQFLISFYEKMQSDKGSIPDRFSAQQFSDYHSELNMSSLELGDSALYFCASSFGTGGTEAFFGQGTRLTVV.

This sequence joins TRBV7-8 and TRBJ2-3; a weak D match, TRBD2 (6 bases). Germline CDR1 is SGHVS and CDR2 is FQNEAQ. The CDR3 is 19 residues long. With 3 bases removed from V and 1 base from J, the gap between germline ends came to 23 bases. The CDR3 nucleotides read TGTGCCAGCAGCTTCCGGGGGACCGACTATATCGGGGGCACAGATACGCAGTATTTT. Residues: CASSFRGTDYIGGTDTQYF.

CDR3 sequence: CASSIRTGGRYEQYF. CDR3 coding DNA: TGTGCCAGCAGTATACGGACAGGGGGGCGCTACGAGCAGTACTTC. V gene TRBV27 combines with J gene TRBJ2-7; 10 nucleotides align to TRBD1. Germline CDR1 and CDR2: MNHEY and SMNVEV (reference sequence). The CDR3 runs to 15 residues. V shed 5 bases, J shed 3 bases, and the junction held 7 bases outside the gene matches.

This clone is a singleton in its sample. This chain joins TRBV6-1 and TRBJ1-1; D is perhaps TRBD1 (5 bases). V lost 1 base to trimming and J lost 3 bases, with 12 bases between them. Germline loops: CDR1 MNHNS, CDR2 SASEGT. The CDR3 is made up of 15 amino acids. The CDR3 DNA reads as TGTGCCAGCAGTGAAGGCAGGGCCTTATACACTGAAGCTTTCTTT. Translated: CASSEGRALYTEAFF.

This sequence joins TRBV19 and TRBJ1-2; the match to TRBD1 covers 7 bases. V gave up 9 bases and J gave up 4 bases; unmatched junction bases: 17. Germline V lookup: CDR1 LNHDA, CDR2 SQIVND (reference sequence). The length of the CDR3 is 16 residues. CDR3 DNA: TGTGCCAGCACTGAGAGCCGGGACAGCCAATTCTATGGCTACACCTTC. Its translation: CASTESRDSQFYGYTF.

The V gene is TRBV6-1, the J gene TRBJ2-1, with unresolved D. Trimming shortened V by 3 bases and J by 4 bases, and 10 bases separated the two germline ends. The CDR3 extends over 14 amino acids. CDR1 MNHNS and CDR2 SASEGT come from the germline V gene. The CDR3 reads CASSDRPQYNEQFF. CDR3 nucleotides: TGTGCCAGCAGTGACAGGCCGCAATACAATGAGCAGTTCTTC.

Written as DNA, the CDR3 is TGTGCCAGCAGTGAAGCGGGTATTAAGTGGTCCCAGTACTTC. Residues: CASSEAGIKWSQYF. The chain joins TRBV2 to TRBJ2-5; D uncertain. V shed 0 bases and J shed 9 bases, with 14 bases lying between them. This CDR3 spans 14 amino acids. The germline gives CDR1 SNHLY, CDR2 FYNNEI. Using reference TRBV2 and TRBJ2-5 for the parts outside the CDR3, the full variable domain is EPEVTQTPSHQVTQMGQEVILRCVPISNHLYFYWYRQILGQKVEFLVSFYNNEISEKSEIFDDQFSVERPDGSNFTLKIRSTKLEDSAMYFCASSEAGIKWSQYFGPGTRLLVL.

V is TRBV5-1 and J is TRBJ1-1, with D unclear. Germline V gene lookup returns CDR1 SGHRS and CDR2 YFSETQ. V was trimmed by 2 bases and J by 4 bases, leaving 21 bases between them. The CDR3 spans 17 residues. The CDR3 loop is CASSFPRVGHGSTEAFF. Here the CDR3 DNA reads TGCGCCAGCAGCTTTCCTCGGGTCGGCCATGGGAGCACTGAAGCTTTCTTT.

V is TRBV11-1 and J is TRBJ2-7, with 7 bases identical to TRBD1. Unmatched junction bases numbered 7, after V lost 5 bases and J lost 0 bases. The CDR3 is 15 amino acids. Germline V lookup: CDR1 SGHAT, CDR2 FQDESV (reference sequence). The CDR3 nucleotides are TGTGCCAGCAGCCAGACAGGGTCCCTCTCCTACGAGCAGTACTTC. It yields the protein CASSQTGSLSYEQYF.